The source of this T cell receptor beta chain is a study of blood T cell repertoires in COVID-19. At the level of the study: Acute and convalescent COVID-19 samples came from the United States, Italy and Spain. PBMCs, B-cell-depleted T cells, or T cells provided the cDNA or gDNA that made up the material.

Losses at the gene ends were 8 bases for V and 3 bases for J; bases not matched to a gene: 2. Germline CDR1 reads KGHSH; CDR2 reads LQKENI. This CDR3 comprises 13 residues. In the study's own analysis: Counts of nucleated cells, estimated from reference gene primer amplification, were obtained. Sequencing used immunoSEQ multiplex PCR; TCRdb keeps in-frame clones, though not all of them. V, J and clone size are taken as reported in that table, and D and trimming were inferred from the DNA itself. Altogether 200,000 to 250,000 clones are present, roughly 76% being singletons, with the ten largest covering around 7%.

V usage is TRBV18 and J usage is TRBJ1-1; 11 bases fit TRBD1. The material sequenced was peripheral blood. This receptor was taken from an elderly woman with COVID-19, enrolled during active disease. The CDR3 reads CASTGQGDTEAFF. The CDR3 DNA reads as TGTGCCAGCACGGGACAGGGGGACACTGAAGCTTTCTTT.